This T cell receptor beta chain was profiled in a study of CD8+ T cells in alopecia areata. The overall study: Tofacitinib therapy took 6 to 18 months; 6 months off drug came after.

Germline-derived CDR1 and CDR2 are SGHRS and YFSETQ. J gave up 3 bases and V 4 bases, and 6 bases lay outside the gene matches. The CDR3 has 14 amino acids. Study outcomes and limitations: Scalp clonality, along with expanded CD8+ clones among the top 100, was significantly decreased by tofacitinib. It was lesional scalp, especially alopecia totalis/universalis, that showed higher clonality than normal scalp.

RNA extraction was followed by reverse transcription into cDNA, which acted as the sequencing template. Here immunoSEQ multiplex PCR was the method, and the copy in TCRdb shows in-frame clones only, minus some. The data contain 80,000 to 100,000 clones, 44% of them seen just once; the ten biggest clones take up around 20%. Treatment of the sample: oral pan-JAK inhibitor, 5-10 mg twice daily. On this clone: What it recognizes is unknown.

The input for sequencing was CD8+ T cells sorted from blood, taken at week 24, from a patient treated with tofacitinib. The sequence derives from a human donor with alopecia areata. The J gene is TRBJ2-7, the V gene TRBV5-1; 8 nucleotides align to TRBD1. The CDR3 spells CASSPGTGNYEQYF. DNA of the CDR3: TGCGCCAGCAGCCCTGGGACAGGCAACTACGAGCAGTACTTC.